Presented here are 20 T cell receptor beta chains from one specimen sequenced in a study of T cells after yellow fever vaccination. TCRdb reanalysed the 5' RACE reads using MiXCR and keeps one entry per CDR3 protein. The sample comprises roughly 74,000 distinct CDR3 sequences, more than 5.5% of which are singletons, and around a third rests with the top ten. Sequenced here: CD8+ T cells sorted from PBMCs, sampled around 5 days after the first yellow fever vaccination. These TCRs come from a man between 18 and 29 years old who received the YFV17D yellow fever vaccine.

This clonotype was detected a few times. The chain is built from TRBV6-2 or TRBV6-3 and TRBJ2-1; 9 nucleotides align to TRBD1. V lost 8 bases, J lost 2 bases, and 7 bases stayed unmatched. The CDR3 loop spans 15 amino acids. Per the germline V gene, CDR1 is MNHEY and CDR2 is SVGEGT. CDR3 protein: CASGHRTGAYNEQFF. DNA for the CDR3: TGTGCCAGCGGCCATCGGACAGGGGCCTACAATGAGCAGTTCTTC.

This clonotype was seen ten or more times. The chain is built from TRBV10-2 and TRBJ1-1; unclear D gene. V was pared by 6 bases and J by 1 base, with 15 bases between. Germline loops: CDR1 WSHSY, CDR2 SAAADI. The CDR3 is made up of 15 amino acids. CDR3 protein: CASRPADGTNTEAFF. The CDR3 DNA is TGCGCCAGCAGGCCAGCAGACGGAACGAACACTGAAGCTTTCTTT.

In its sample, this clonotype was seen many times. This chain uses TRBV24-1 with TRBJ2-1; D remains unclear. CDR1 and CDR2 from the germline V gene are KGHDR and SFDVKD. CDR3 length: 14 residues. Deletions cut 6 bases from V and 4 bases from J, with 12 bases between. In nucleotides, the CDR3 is TGTGCCACCAGTATGGGTTCCAATTACAATGAGCAGTTCTTC. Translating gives CATSMGSNYNEQFF.

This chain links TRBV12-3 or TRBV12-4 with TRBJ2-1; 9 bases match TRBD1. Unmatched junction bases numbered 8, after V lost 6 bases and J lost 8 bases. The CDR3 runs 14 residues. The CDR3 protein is CASSPGQGGYEQFF. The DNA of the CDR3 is TGTGCCAGCAGCCCGGGACAGGGTGGCTATGAGCAGTTCTTC.

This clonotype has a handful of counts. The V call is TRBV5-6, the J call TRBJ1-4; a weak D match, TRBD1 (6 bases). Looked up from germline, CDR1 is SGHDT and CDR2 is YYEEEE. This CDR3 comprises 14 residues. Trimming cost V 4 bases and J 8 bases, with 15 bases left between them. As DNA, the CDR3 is TGTGCCAGCAGCGCTGGACAGTCGGGGGAAAAACTGTTTTTT. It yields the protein CASSAGQSGEKLFF.

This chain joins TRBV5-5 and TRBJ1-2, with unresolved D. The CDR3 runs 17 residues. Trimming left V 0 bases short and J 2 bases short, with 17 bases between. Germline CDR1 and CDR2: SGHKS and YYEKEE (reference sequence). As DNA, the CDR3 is TGTGCCAGCAGCTTGGTTGCGCTCCCGACTTCGAACTATGGCTACACCTTC. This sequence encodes CASSLVALPTSNYGYTF.

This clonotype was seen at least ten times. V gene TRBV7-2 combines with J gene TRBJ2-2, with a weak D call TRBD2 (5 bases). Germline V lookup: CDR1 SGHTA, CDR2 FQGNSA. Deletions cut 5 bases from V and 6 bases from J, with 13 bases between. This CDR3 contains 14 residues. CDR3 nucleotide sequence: TGTGCCAGCAGCGCAGAGGGCTTTTCCGGGGAGCTGTTTTTT. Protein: CASSAEGFSGELFF.

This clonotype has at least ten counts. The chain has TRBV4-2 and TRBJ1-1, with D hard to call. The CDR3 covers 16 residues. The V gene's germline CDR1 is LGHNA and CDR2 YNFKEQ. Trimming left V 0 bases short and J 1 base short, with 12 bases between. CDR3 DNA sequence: TGTGCCAGCAGCCAAGATCCGTCGAACCCGAACACTGAAGCTTTCTTT. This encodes CASSQDPSNPNTEAFF.

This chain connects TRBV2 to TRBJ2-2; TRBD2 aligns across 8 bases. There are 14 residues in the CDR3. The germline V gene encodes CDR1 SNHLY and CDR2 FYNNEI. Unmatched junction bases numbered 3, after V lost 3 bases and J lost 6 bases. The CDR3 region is CASSDGGAAGELFF. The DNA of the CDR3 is TGTGCCAGCAGTGACGGGGGGGCGGCCGGGGAGCTGTTTTTT.

In DNA form, the CDR3 reads TGTGCCAGCAGCGACCAACAGGCGTTTACTAACTATGGCTACACCTTC. Protein sequence: CASSDQQAFTNYGYTF. The chain joins TRBV5-5 to TRBJ1-2; perhaps TRBD1 as D (5 bases). This CDR3 is built from 16 residues. Trimming stripped 4 bases from V and 0 bases from J, with 16 bases between. The V gene's germline CDR1 is SGHKS and CDR2 YYEKEE (reference sequence).

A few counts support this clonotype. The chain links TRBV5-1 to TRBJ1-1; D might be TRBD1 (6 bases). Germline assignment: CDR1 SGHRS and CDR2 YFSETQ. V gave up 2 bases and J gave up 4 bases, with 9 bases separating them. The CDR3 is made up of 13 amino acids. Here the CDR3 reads CASSFRGATEAFF. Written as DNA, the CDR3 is TGCGCCAGCAGCTTCAGGGGTGCCACTGAAGCTTTCTTT.

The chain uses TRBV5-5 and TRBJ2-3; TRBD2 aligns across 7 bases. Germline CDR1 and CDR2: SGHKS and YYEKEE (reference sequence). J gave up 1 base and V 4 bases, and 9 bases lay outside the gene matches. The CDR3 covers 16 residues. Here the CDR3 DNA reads TGTGCCAGCAGCGAGCGGGACGGGAGTCGCACAGATACGCAGTATTTT. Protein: CASSERDGSRTDTQYF.

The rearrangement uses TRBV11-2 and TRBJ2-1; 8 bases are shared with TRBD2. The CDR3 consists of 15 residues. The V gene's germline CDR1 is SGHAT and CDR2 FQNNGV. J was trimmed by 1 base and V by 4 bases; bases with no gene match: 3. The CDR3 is CASSSGGGSYNEQFF. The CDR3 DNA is TGTGCCAGCAGCTCGGGGGGGGGTTCCTACAATGAGCAGTTCTTC. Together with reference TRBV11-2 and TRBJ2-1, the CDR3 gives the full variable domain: EAGVAQSPRYKIIEKRQSVAFWCNPISGHATLYWYQQILGQGPKLLIQFQNNGVVDDSQLPKDRFSAERLKGVDSTLKIQPAKLEDSAVYLCASSSGGGSYNEQFFGPGTRLTVL.

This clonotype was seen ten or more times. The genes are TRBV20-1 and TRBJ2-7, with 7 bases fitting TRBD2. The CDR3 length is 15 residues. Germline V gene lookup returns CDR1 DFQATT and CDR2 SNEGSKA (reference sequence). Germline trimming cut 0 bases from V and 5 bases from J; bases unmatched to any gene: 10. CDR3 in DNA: TGCAGTGCTAGAGATAGGGAGGGTTCTTACCACGAGCAGTACTTC. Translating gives CSARDREGSYHEQYF.

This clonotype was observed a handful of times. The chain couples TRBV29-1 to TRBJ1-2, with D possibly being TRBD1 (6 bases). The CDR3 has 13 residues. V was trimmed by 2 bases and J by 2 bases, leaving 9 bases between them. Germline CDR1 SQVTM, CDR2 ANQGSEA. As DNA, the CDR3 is TGCAGCGTTGAACAGGGGTTCAACTATGGCTACACCTTC. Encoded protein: CSVEQGFNYGYTF.

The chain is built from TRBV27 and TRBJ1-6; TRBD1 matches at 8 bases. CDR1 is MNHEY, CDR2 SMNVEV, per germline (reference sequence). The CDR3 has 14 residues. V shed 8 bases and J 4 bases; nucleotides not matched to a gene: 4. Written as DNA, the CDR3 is TGTGCCAGCCAGAACAGGGGGTATAATTCACCCCTCCACTTT. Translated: CASQNRGYNSPLHF.

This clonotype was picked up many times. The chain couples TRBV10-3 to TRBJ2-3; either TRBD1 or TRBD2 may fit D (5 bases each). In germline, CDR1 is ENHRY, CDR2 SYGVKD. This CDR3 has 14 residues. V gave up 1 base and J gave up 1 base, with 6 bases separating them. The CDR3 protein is CAISELGGTDTQYF. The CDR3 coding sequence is TGTGCCATCAGTGAGTTGGGGGGCACAGATACGCAGTATTTT.

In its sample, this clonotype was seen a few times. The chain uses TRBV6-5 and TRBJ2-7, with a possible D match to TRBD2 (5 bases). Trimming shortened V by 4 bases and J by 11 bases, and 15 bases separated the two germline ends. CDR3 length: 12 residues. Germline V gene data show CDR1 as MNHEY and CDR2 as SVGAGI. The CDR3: CASSSGPDGEYF. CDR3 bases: TGTGCCAGCAGTTCCGGACCGGACGGGGAGTACTTC.

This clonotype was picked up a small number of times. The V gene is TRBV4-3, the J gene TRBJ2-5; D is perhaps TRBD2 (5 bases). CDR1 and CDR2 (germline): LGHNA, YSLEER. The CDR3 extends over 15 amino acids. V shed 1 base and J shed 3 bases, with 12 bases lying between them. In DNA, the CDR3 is TGCGCCAGCAGCCAAGGATCCGGGAAAAAAGAGACCCAGTACTTC. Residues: CASSQGSGKKETQYF.

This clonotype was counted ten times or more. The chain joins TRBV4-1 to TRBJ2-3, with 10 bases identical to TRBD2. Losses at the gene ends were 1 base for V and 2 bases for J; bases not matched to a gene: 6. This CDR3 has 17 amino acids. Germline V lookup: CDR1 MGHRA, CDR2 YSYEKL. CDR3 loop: CASSQVQLAGLTDTQYF. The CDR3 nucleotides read TGCGCCAGCAGCCAAGTGCAACTAGCGGGGCTCACAGATACGCAGTATTTT.